The 9 T cell receptor beta chains given below trace back to one sample, sequenced in a study of blood T cells in healthy people across ages. The authors ran a second PCR of about 6 to 11 cycles using a sample-barcoded 5' primer and a J-beta primer mix. TCRdb re-derived calls from the 5' RACE reads in MiXCR, one entry per CDR3 protein. In the table there are approximately 1.5 million distinct CDR3 sequences, roughly 30% of which are singletons. The material sequenced was blood. The receptors shown here come from a woman aged 25 to 39 in good health.

The V gene is TRBV7-6, the J gene TRBJ2-3, with D possibly being TRBD1 or TRBD2 (7 bases each). Trimming took off 5 bases at V and 2 bases at J, with 14 bases between the two ends. CDR1 is SGHVS and CDR2 is FNYEAQ in the germline V gene. The CDR3 length is 15 residues. The CDR3: CASSQAGQPTDTQYF. The DNA for the CDR3 is TGTGCCAGCAGCCAAGCGGGACAGCCCACAGATACGCAGTATTTT.

This clonotype was observed a few times. The chain carries TRBV6-4 and TRBJ2-5; 9 nucleotides align to TRBD2. The closer fit of TRBJ2-7 to the DNA end suggests the J call may be wrong. The V gene's germline CDR1 is MRHNA and CDR2 SNTAGT. This CDR3 spans 15 amino acids. The DNA for the CDR3 is TGTGCCAGCAGTGAGGCTAGCGGGGCGCCCTACGAGCAGTACTTC. Amino acids: CASSEASGAPYEQYF.

The chain uses TRBV30 and TRBJ2-7, with D unclear. Germline V CDR1 and CDR2: GTSNPN, SVGIG (reference sequence). The V end was cut by 1 base, the J end by 4 bases, with 8 bases between. The CDR3 covers 12 residues. CDR3 DNA sequence: TGTGCCTGGAGTGGCCTATCTTACGAGCAGTACTTC. The encoded protein is CAWSGLSYEQYF.

The chain recombines TRBV15 with TRBJ2-7, with 7 bases identical to TRBD2. This CDR3 has 17 amino acids. The V and J ends lost 0 bases and 5 bases, in that order; junction bases with no gene match: 13. Germline CDR1 and CDR2: LNHNV and YYDKDF (reference sequence). The CDR3 region has the DNA TGTGCCACCAGCAGAGATTTAGGGCAAGCGGGATCCCACGAGCAGTACTTC. Translated, it gives CATSRDLGQAGSHEQYF.

A few counts support this clonotype. The J gene is TRBJ2-2, the V gene TRBV7-2; D remains unclear. Germline V lookup: CDR1 SGHTA, CDR2 FQGNSA. The CDR3 length is 13 residues. V lost 2 bases to trimming and J lost 7 bases, with 8 bases between them. The CDR3 loop is CASSLNSGGELFF. DNA of the CDR3: TGTGCCAGCAGCTTAAATTCTGGCGGGGAGCTGTTTTTT.

The chain carries TRBV6-2 or TRBV6-3 and TRBJ2-5, with D perhaps TRBD1 (6 bases). This CDR3 spans 12 amino acids. Germline CDR1 is MNHEY and CDR2 is SVGEGT. Trimming took 6 bases from V and 7 from J, leaving 12 bases between them. The CDR3 DNA sequence: TGTGCCAGCAGCCCACAGGGTTCGACCCAGTACTTC. Translation gives CASSPQGSTQYF.

The rearrangement uses TRBV19 and TRBJ2-6; a weak D match, TRBD1 (5 bases). The CDR3 loop spans 16 amino acids. V dropped 4 bases and J dropped 0 bases, with 10 bases sitting between them. Germline assignment: CDR1 LNHDA and CDR2 SQIVND (reference sequence). As DNA, the CDR3 is TGTGCCAGTAGTAAGGGGCGCAGCTCTGGGGCCAACGTCCTGACTTTC. Encoded protein: CASSKGRSSGANVLTF.

This sequence joins TRBV5-6 and TRBJ2-4, with TRBD2 identical over 12 bases. The J call may be mistaken, given a closer DNA end match to TRBJ2-7. Germline V lookup: CDR1 SGHDT, CDR2 YYEEEE. The CDR3 is 17 residues long. Here the CDR3 reads CASSSPLTSGRTYEQYF. CDR3 DNA sequence: TGTGCCAGCAGCTCACCTCTAACTAGCGGGAGGACCTACGAGCAGTACTTC.

The chain has TRBV19 and TRBJ1-1, with D hard to call. From germline, CDR1 is LNHDA and CDR2 SQIVND (reference sequence). The CDR3 spans 13 residues. Trimming shortened V by 5 bases and J by 7 bases, and 14 bases separated the two germline ends. Here the CDR3 reads CASSFAGLSEAFF. CDR3 bases: TGTGCCAGTAGTTTCGCCGGCCTTAGTGAAGCTTTCTTT.